The 24 T cell receptor beta chains in this list originate from one sample, sequenced in a study of neoadjuvant nivolumab and ipilimumab in lung cancer. TCRdb's copy holds only in-frame clones and misses some; the assay was immunoSEQ multiplex PCR. The repertoire holds about 27,000 clones, with about 80% as singletons. Specimen: tumor tissue, collected after neoadjuvant nivolumab, alone or with ipilimumab, at or shortly before surgery. The receptors originated from an adult with non-small cell lung cancer.

The chain's CDR3 is CASSLARDTEAFF. CDR3 coding DNA: TGTGCCAGCAGCTTAGCCAGGGACACTGAAGCTTTCTTT. The chain has TRBV5-5 and TRBJ1-1, with D possibly TRBD1 on 5 matching bases. Germline-derived CDR1 and CDR2 are SGHKS and YYEKEE (reference sequence). The V end lost 2 bases, the J end lost 3 bases, and 8 bases lay between the germline ends. The CDR3 totals 13 residues. Filled out from reference TRBV5-5 and TRBJ1-1, the complete variable domain reads DAGVTQSPTHLIKTRGQQVTLRCSPISGHKSVSWYQQVLGQGPQFIFQYYEKEERGRGNFPDRFSARQFPNYSSELNVNALLLGDSALYLCASSLARDTEAFFGQGTRLTVV.

The chain joins TRBV5-1 to TRBJ2-7; TRBD2 might be the D (6 bases). The CDR3 sequence is 18 residues long. With 0 bases removed from V and 0 bases from J, the gap between germline ends came to 19 bases. Germline V gene data show CDR1 as SGHRS and CDR2 as YFSETQ. CDR3: CASSLEVAASSFSYEQYF. Written as DNA, the CDR3 is TGCGCCAGCAGCTTGGAGGTAGCGGCCTCATCCTTCTCCTACGAGCAGTACTTC.

This clone has only a few counts. The rearrangement uses TRBV2 and TRBJ2-3; TRBD2 agrees at 7 bases. Germline lookup yields CDR1 SNHLY and CDR2 FYNNEI. The junction had 9 bases not matched to a gene; V was cut back by 4 bases and J by 2 bases. This CDR3 contains 16 residues. CDR3 in amino acids: CASSVGLAVITDTQYF. The DNA for the CDR3 is TGTGCCAGCAGTGTAGGGCTAGCGGTTATCACAGATACGCAGTATTTT.

Relative to its sample, this clone is medium-sized (0.01 to 0.1%). The chain has TRBV6-5 and TRBJ1-2; D is unclear. Germline CDR1 is MNHEY and CDR2 is SVGAGI. This CDR3 region has 14 residues. V dropped 0 bases and J dropped 3 bases, with 8 bases sitting between them. CDR3 sequence reads: CASSYSIGHYGYTF. CDR3 DNA: TGTGCCAGCAGTTACTCGATTGGGCACTATGGCTACACCTTC.

J is TRBJ2-7 and V is TRBV7-2; D might be TRBD2 (5 bases). V lost 2 bases and J lost 5, with 7 bases in between. Germline V lookup: CDR1 SGHTA, CDR2 FQGNSA. This CDR3 has 12 residues. CDR3 nucleotides: TGTGCCAGCAGCTTACAGAGGGACGAGCAGTACTTC. Its protein product is CASSLQRDEQYF.

The gene calls are TRBV7-9 and TRBJ2-5; possible D gene TRBD1, 5 bases. This CDR3 is built from 16 residues. Germline CDR1 SEHNR, CDR2 FQNEAQ (reference sequence). Trimming shortened V by 1 base and J by 1 base, and 13 bases separated the two germline ends. CDR3 sequence: CASSLVTGRVQETQYF. CDR3 coding DNA: TGTGCCAGCAGCTTAGTCACTGGCAGGGTCCAAGAGACCCAGTACTTC.

The chain recombines TRBV18 with TRBJ2-7; perhaps TRBD1 as D (6 bases). Germline CDR1 is KGHSH and CDR2 is LQKENI. V was trimmed by 4 bases and J by 2 bases, leaving 15 bases between them. The CDR3 extends over 15 amino acids. The CDR3 DNA reads TGTGCCAGCTCACTGGGGACACTCTCCCCCTACGAGCAGTACTTC. Protein: CASSLGTLSPYEQYF.

In DNA, the CDR3 is TGCGCCAGCAGGTTCTCAGGGGGAGATGGCTACACCTTC. Its protein product is CASRFSGGDGYTF. This sequence joins TRBV5-1 and TRBJ1-2; TRBD1 aligns across 7 bases. The trim removed 5 bases at V and 6 bases at J, leaving 7 bases unmatched. Germline CDR1 is SGHRS and CDR2 is YFSETQ. The CDR3 consists of 13 residues.

The chain links TRBV6-5 to TRBJ1-4; 10 bases are shared with TRBD1. Trimming removed 8 bases from V and 7 bases from J; junction bases left unmatched: 4. Germline V lookup: CDR1 MNHEY, CDR2 SVGAGI. The CDR3 spans 13 residues. The CDR3 protein is CASGDRGPEKLFF. The CDR3 DNA reads as TGTGCCAGCGGGGACAGGGGACCTGAAAAACTGTTTTTT.

This sequence joins TRBV2 and TRBJ1-1, with unresolved D. V lost 5 bases and J 4 bases, leaving 14 bases between the germline ends. The length of the CDR3 is 14 residues. CDR1 and CDR2 (germline): SNHLY, FYNNEI. The CDR3 DNA reads TGTGCCAGCAGTCTTACAGCTCCGGGCACTGAAGCTTTCTTT. Its protein product is CASSLTAPGTEAFF.

The genes are TRBV6-1 and TRBJ2-5; D is undetermined. Germline V gene data show CDR1 as MNHNS and CDR2 as SASEGT. V lost 1 base to trimming and J lost 1 base, with 7 bases between them. This CDR3 contains 14 residues. CDR3 DNA: TGTGCCAGCAGTGAAGTATCAGTCCAAGAGACCCAGTACTTC. It codes for CASSEVSVQETQYF.

A word on this clone: In the same sample, other DNA sequences code for this CDR3. The chain carries TRBV14 and TRBJ1-2, with D possibly matching TRBD1 (6 bases). V was trimmed by 1 base and J by 6 bases, leaving 9 bases between them. Germline CDR1 and CDR2: SGHDN and FVKESK. CDR3 size: 13 residues. The CDR3 is CASSQAGVHGYTF. In DNA, the CDR3 is TGTGCCAGCAGCCAAGCAGGGGTCCATGGCTACACCTTC.

The chain uses TRBV7-2 and TRBJ2-1; D assignment may be TRBD1 or TRBD2 (6 bases each). The germline V gene encodes CDR1 SGHTA and CDR2 FQGNSA. Trimming took 1 base from V and 3 from J, leaving 10 bases between them. The CDR3 is made up of 15 amino acids. DNA for the CDR3: TGTGCCAGCAGCTTAGACGGGGGCAACTACAATGAGCAGTTCTTC. Translation: CASSLDGGNYNEQFF.

This clone came up a few times. The chain links TRBV10-3 to TRBJ1-6, with a tentative D call TRBD1 (6 bases). The CDR3 spans 14 residues. Trimming removed 3 bases at V and 6 bases at J, with 9 bases between. Germline-derived CDR1 and CDR2 are ENHRY and SYGVKD. For the CDR3, the DNA is TGTGCCATCAGTGACAGGGGTGGTAATTCACCCCTCCACTTT. It translates to CAISDRGGNSPLHF.

The rearrangement links TRBV28 to TRBJ2-7, with D perhaps TRBD1 (5 bases). The CDR3 is 12 residues long. CDR1 is MDHEN, CDR2 SYDVKM, per germline. The V end was cut by 6 bases, the J end by 12 bases, with 18 bases between. In nucleotides, the CDR3 is TGTGCCAGCAGCTCCCAAAGGGGCGGTTCGTACTTC. Residues: CASSSQRGGSYF. Full variable domain (missing parts from reference TRBV28 and TRBJ2-7): DVKVTQSSRYLVKRTGEKVFLECVQDMDHENMFWYRQDPGLGLRLIYFSYDVKMKEKGDIPEGYSVSREKKERFSLILESASTNQTSMYLCASSSQRGGSYFGPGTRLTVT.

The chain employs TRBV30 and TRBJ1-6; D not resolved. Between the trimmed V and J ends, which lost 1 base and 7 bases, there was a span of 8 bases. This CDR3 is built from 13 residues. Germline assignment: CDR1 GTSNPN and CDR2 SVGIG (reference sequence). CDR3 DNA sequence: TGTGCCTGGAGTGGGACCGGGAATTCACCCCTCCACTTT. Amino acids: CAWSGTGNSPLHF.

This clone was detected only once. The V and J genes are TRBV7-2 and TRBJ1-2; no clear D. Germline values: CDR1 SGHTA, CDR2 FQGNSA. CDR3 size: 16 residues. V was pared by 0 bases and J by 7 bases, with 18 bases between. CDR3 DNA: TGTGCCAGCAGCTTAGCGAACCCCCTGGGGATGAGTGGCTACACCTTC. It encodes CASSLANPLGMSGYTF.

This chain joins TRBV11-2 and TRBJ2-1; TRBD2 might be the D (6 bases). This CDR3 has 16 residues. V was clipped by 2 bases and J by 7 bases, with 18 bases between them. Per germline, CDR1 SGHAT and CDR2 FQNNGV. CDR3 sequence (DNA): TGTGCCAGCAGCTTATATACCGTCTATCGGGGGAATGAGCAGTTCTTC. Translation: CASSLYTVYRGNEQFF.

The chain uses TRBV15 and TRBJ2-2; tentatively, D is TRBD1 (5 bases). The CDR3 loop spans 15 amino acids. Trimming removed 5 bases at V and 0 bases at J, with 10 bases between. Germline CDR1 and CDR2: LNHNV and YYDKDF (reference sequence). CDR3 sequence reads: CATSFGHSNTGELFF. CDR3 nucleotides: TGTGCCACCAGCTTTGGACACTCGAACACCGGGGAGCTGTTTTTT. Supplemented by reference TRBV15 and TRBJ2-2, the full variable domain reads DAMVIQNPRYQVTQFGKPVTLSCSQTLNHNVMYWYQQKSSQAPKLLFHYYDKDFNNEADTPDNFQSRRPNTSFCFLDIRSPGLGDTAMYLCATSFGHSNTGELFFGEGSRLTVL.

This clone is a singleton in its sample. The V call is TRBV18, the J call TRBJ1-5; a weak D match, TRBD1 (5 bases). Trimming cost V 3 bases and J 5 bases, with 11 bases left between them. CDR3 length: 14 residues. Germline CDR1 is KGHSH and CDR2 is LQKENI. The CDR3 sequence is CASSPQGKDQPQHF. The CDR3 region has the DNA TGTGCCAGCTCACCGCAGGGTAAGGATCAGCCCCAGCATTTT. The full variable domain, completed using reference TRBV18 and TRBJ1-5, is NAGVMQNPRHLVRRRGQEARLRCSPMKGHSHVYWYRQLPEEGLKFMVYLQKENIIDESGMPKERFSAEFPKEGPSILRIQQVVRGDSAAYFCASSPQGKDQPQHFGDGTRLSIL.

This chain connects TRBV5-1 to TRBJ1-2, with 11 bases matching TRBD1. The germline V gene encodes CDR1 SGHRS and CDR2 YFSETQ. This CDR3 region has 15 residues. Trimming took 2 bases from V and 4 from J; bases not matched to a gene: 4. The CDR3 DNA follows: TGCGCCAGCAGCTTAGGACAGGGGGCAATCTATGGCTACACCTTC. The encoded protein is CASSLGQGAIYGYTF.

The chain recombines TRBV5-1 with TRBJ2-3; 10 nucleotides agree with TRBD2. The CDR3 runs to 15 residues. The V segment lost 4 bases and the J segment 4 bases; nucleotides outside the gene matches: 6. Germline lookup yields CDR1 SGHRS and CDR2 YFSETQ. Written as DNA, the CDR3 is TGCGCCAGCAGCGGAGCGGGGGGGCCGGCAGATACGCAGTATTTT. It specifies CASSGAGGPADTQYF.

CDR3 coding DNA: TGTGCCAGCAGCAGCGGGGCGGGGGAAAAACTGTTTTTT. It codes for CASSSGAGEKLFF. The chain couples TRBV5-5 to TRBJ1-4; possible D gene TRBD1, 5 bases. The V end lost 4 bases, the J end lost 8 bases, and 12 bases lay between the germline ends. CDR3 length: 13 residues. Looked up from germline, CDR1 is SGHKS and CDR2 is YYEKEE (reference sequence).

CDR3 in DNA: TGTGCCAGCAGCTTGGACCCGGACAGAGGGTACAATGAGCAGTTCTTC. It yields the protein CASSLDPDRGYNEQFF. The J gene is TRBJ2-1, the V gene TRBV5-4, with a tentative D call TRBD1 (6 bases). The CDR3 has 16 residues. Germline loops: CDR1 SGHNT, CDR2 YYREEE (reference sequence). Trimming removed 0 bases at V and 4 bases at J, with 14 bases between. Full variable domain (outside the CDR3, taken from reference TRBV5-4 and TRBJ2-1): ETGVTQSPTHLIKTRGQQVTLRCSSQSGHNTVSWYQQALGQGPQFIFQYYREEENGRGNFPPRFSGLQFPNYSSELNVNALELDDSALYLCASSLDPDRGYNEQFFGPGTRLTVL.